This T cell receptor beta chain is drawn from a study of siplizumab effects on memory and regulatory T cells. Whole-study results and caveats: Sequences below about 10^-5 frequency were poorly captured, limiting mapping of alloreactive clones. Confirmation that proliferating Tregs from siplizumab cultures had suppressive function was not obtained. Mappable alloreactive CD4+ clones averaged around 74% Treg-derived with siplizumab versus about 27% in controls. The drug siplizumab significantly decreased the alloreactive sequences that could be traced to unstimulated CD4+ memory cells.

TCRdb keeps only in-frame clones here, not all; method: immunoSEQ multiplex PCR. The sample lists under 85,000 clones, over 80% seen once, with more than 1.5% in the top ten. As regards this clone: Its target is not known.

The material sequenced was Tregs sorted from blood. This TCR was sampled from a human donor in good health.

CDR3 DNA: TGTGCCAGCAGCAAACTACAGTTAACCGGGGAGCTGTTTTTT. Its translation: CASSKLQLTGELFF. This rearrangement joins TRBV21-1 to TRBJ2-2; the table's D call TRBD1 went unverified against the DNA. TRBV21-1 is listed as a pseudogene. This CDR3 contains 14 residues.